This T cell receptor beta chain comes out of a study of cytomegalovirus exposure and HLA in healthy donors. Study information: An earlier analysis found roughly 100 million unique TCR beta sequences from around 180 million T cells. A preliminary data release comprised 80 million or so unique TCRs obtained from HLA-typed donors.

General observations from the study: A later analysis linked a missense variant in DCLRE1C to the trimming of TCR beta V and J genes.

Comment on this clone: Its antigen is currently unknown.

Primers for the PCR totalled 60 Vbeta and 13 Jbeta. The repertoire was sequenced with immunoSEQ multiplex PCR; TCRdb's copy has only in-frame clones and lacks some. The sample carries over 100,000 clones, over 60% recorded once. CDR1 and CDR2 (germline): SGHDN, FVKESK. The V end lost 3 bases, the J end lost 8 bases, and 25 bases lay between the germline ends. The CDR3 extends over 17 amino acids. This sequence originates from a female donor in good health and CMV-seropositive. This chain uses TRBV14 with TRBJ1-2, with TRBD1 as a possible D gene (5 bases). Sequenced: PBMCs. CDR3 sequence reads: CASSHPWEAGRSMGYTF. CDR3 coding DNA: TGTGCCAGCAGCCATCCCTGGGAGGCAGGGAGGTCTATGGGCTACACCTTC.